The 5 T cell receptor beta chains presented below share a single source sample, sequenced in a study of shared T cell receptors in the human thymus. Produced via immunoSEQ multiplex PCR; TCRdb's table is partial and in-frame only. Here the sample spans under 850,000 clones, around 87% being singletons. The sample was also reused in another study, on human thymus T cells.

The specimen sequenced was thymocytes. The receptors originated from a boy under two years old with a congenital heart defect.

The chain carries TRBV11-3 and TRBJ2-1, with 7 bases matching TRBD1. From germline, CDR1 is SGHNT and CDR2 YENEEA. V shed 5 bases and J 8 bases; nucleotides not matched to a gene: 15. This CDR3 comprises 16 residues. The CDR3 loop is CASSPARGGWLYEQFF. In DNA form, the CDR3 reads TGTGCCAGCAGCCCTGCTCGAGGGGGCTGGCTATATGAGCAGTTCTTC.

The rearrangement uses TRBV6-5 and TRBJ2-5, with D tentatively TRBD1 (5 bases). The DNA end favors TRBJ2-7, so the J call may be wrong. The CDR3 totals 14 residues. CDR1 and CDR2 from the germline V gene are MNHEY and SVGAGI. The CDR3 sequence: CASSYARAPYEQYF. The CDR3 DNA reads as TGTGCCAGCAGTTACGCCAGGGCCCCCTACGAGCAGTACTTC.

The gene calls are TRBV7-2 and TRBJ2-1, with D possibly matching TRBD2 (6 bases). CDR1 is SGHTA and CDR2 is FQGNSA in the germline V gene. V lost 1 base and J lost 3, with 7 bases in between. The length of the CDR3 is 14 residues. The CDR3 nucleotides are TGTGCCAGCAGCTTAGGCGGGGACTACAATGAGCAGTTCTTC. This codes for CASSLGGDYNEQFF.

This clone appeared once. The rearrangement uses TRBV6-5 and TRBJ1-1; D may be TRBD1 (5 bases). Germline V gene sequence: CDR1 MNHEY, CDR2 SVGAGI. The CDR3 is 13 residues long. The V and J ends lost 6 bases and 7 bases respectively, with 15 bases between them. The CDR3 loop reads CASRFQTANEAFF. The CDR3 region has the DNA TGTGCCAGCAGATTCCAGACAGCTAATGAAGCTTTCTTT.

The chain links TRBV15 to TRBJ2-1; TRBD1 matches at 8 bases. Germline trimming cut 3 bases from V and 7 bases from J; bases unmatched to any gene: 14. The CDR3 is 17 residues long. CDR1 is LNHNV, CDR2 YYDKDF, per germline (reference sequence). The CDR3 spells CATSRDPDREVLNEQFF. CDR3 sequence (DNA): TGTGCCACCAGCAGGGACCCGGACAGGGAGGTCTTGAATGAGCAGTTCTTC.